This TCR beta chain appears in the sequencing data of a study of radiation and T cells in renal cell carcinoma. Clones were read by immunoSEQ multiplex PCR, and TCRdb kept only the in-frame ones, dropping some. The sample has roughly 92,000 clones, roughly 84% seen once. Regarding time point: blood 4 weeks post-SBRT, at nephrectomy. Specified treatment: 15 Gy SBRT to primary tumor, nephrectomy 4 weeks later. V gave up 2 bases and J gave up 5 bases; unmatched junction bases: 12. CDR1 and CDR2 from the germline V gene are SGHRS and YFSETQ. This CDR3 region has 17 residues. The TCR originated in a man in his sixties with renal cell carcinoma. The chain links TRBV5-1 to TRBJ2-1; 8 positions match TRBD2. This material consisted of blood, taken from a patient whose treatment included radiotherapy and nephrectomy. CDR3 in amino acids: CASSLTVWREVDNEQFF. CDR3 bases: TGCGCCAGCAGCTTAACCGTATGGCGGGAGGTTGACAATGAGCAGTTCTTC.